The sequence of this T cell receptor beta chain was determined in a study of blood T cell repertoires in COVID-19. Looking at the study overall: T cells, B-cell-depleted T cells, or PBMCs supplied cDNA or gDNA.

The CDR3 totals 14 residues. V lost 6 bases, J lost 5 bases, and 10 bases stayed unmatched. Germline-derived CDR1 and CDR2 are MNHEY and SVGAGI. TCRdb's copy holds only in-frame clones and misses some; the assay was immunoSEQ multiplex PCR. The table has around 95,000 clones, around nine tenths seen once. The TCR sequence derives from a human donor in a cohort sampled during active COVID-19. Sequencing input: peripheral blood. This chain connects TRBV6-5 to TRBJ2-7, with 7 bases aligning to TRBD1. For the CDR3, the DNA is TGTGCCAGCAGGGCCCTGGACAGGATCCACGAGCAGTACTTC. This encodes CASRALDRIHEQYF.